Sequencing of this TCR beta chain was carried out in a study of blood T cell repertoires in COVID-19. At the level of the study: Samples representing acute and convalescent COVID-19 were sourced from the United States, Italy and Spain. From T cells, B-cell-depleted T cells, or PBMCs came the material, which was cDNA or gDNA.

As originally analysed: It was from reference gene primer amplification that nucleated cell counts were estimated. Generated by immunoSEQ multiplex PCR, the TCRdb table keeps only in-frame clones and is missing some. That table supplies the V and J calls and clone size; D and trimming were determined from the DNA. The table records some 270,000 clones, approximately 86% of them present only once. Unmatched junction bases numbered 5, after V lost 5 bases and J lost 2 bases. Germline CDR1 SGHVS, CDR2 FNYEAQ. The CDR3 totals 15 residues. This clonotype was sampled from a man aged 40-50 years with active or convalescent COVID-19. The sample taken for sequencing was peripheral blood. The rearrangement uses TRBV7-6 and TRBJ1-5; 8 bases match TRBD1. Written as DNA, the CDR3 is TGTGCCAGCAGCCCAGGACAGGGAGGCAATCAGCCCCAGCATTTT. It yields the protein CASSPGQGGNQPQHF.